The 21 T cell receptor beta chains given below trace back to one sample, sequenced in a study of shared clonotypes between healthy human individuals. Generated by immunoSEQ multiplex PCR, the TCRdb table keeps only in-frame clones and is missing some. Of 2 million to 3 million clones listed, more than 80% are singletons. The specimen was naive CD4+ T cells sorted from blood. Subset meaning: CD45RA+ positively selected. Receptors originate from a man aged 18-30 years in good health.

The J gene is TRBJ2-5, the V gene TRBV11-1, with unresolved D. The germline CDR1 and CDR2 sequences are SGHAT and FQDESV (reference sequence). The V end was cut by 5 bases, the J end by 0 bases, with 10 bases between. This CDR3 region has 14 residues. In nucleotides, the CDR3 is TGTGCCAGCAGCGGAGTAGGGTACCAAGAGACCCAGTACTTC. It codes for CASSGVGYQETQYF.

The chain has TRBV7-3 and TRBJ2-3; 10 bases fit TRBD2. The CDR3 extends over 17 amino acids. V was pared by 4 bases and J by 4 bases, with 11 bases of the junction left unmatched. The V gene's germline CDR1 is SGHTA and CDR2 FQGTGA. The CDR3 DNA reads TGTGCCAGCAGCTCACCCTCAGGACTAGCGGTAGCAGATACGCAGTATTTT. Translation gives CASSSPSGLAVADTQYF.

Comments on this clone: Other DNA sequences in this sample translate to the same CDR3. The rearrangement links TRBV2 to TRBJ2-2; D not certain. Per the germline V gene, CDR1 is SNHLY and CDR2 is FYNNEI. The length of the CDR3 is 13 residues. Trimming removed 5 bases from V and 1 base from J, with 5 bases in between. The DNA of the CDR3 is TGTGCCAGCAGTACAGAGAACACCGGGGAGCTGTTTTTT. Residues: CASSTENTGELFF. The full variable domain, rest sourced from reference TRBV2 and TRBJ2-2, is EPEVTQTPSHQVTQMGQEVILRCVPISNHLYFYWYRQILGQKVEFLVSFYNNEISEKSEIFDDQFSVERPDGSNFTLKIRSTKLEDSAMYFCASSTENTGELFFGEGSRLTVL.

The chain is built from TRBV30 and TRBJ1-1; 8 bases agree with TRBD1. CDR1 is GTSNPN and CDR2 is SVGIG in the germline V gene (reference sequence). V lost 3 bases and J lost 10; bases outside the gene matches: 4. The CDR3 covers 11 residues. The DNA for the CDR3 is TGTGCCTGGAGGACAGGGGATAGAGCTTTCTTT. Amino acid sequence: CAWRTGDRAFF. The whole variable domain, filled in from reference TRBV30 and TRBJ1-1, reads SQTIHQWPATLVQPVGSPLSLECTVEGTSNPNLYWYRQAAGRGLQLLFYSVGIGQISSEVPQNLSASRPQDRQFILSSKKLLLSDSGFYLCAWRTGDRAFFGQGTRLTVV.

On this clone: One end of the junction varies from germline; a read error may be responsible. This chain connects TRBV7-7 to TRBJ1-3, with no clear D. Germline values: CDR1 SSHAT, CDR2 FNYEAQ (reference sequence). The CDR3 has 15 amino acids. The CDR3 sequence: CASSLGVGLRNTIYF. The CDR3, as DNA: TGTGCTAGCAGCTTAGGAGTGGGGTTACGAAACACCATATATTTT.

This chain links TRBV7-8 with TRBJ2-1; D may be TRBD1 or TRBD2 (5 bases each). V dropped 6 bases and J dropped 0 bases, with 15 bases sitting between them. CDR1 and CDR2 (germline): SGHVS, FQNEAQ. The CDR3 extends over 16 amino acids. The CDR3 here is CASRLGVGSSYNEQFF. CDR3 sequence (DNA): TGTGCCAGCAGACTAGGGGTAGGTAGCTCCTACAATGAGCAGTTCTTC.

The chain uses TRBV21-1 and TRBJ2-1; TRBD1 is taken as the D call from the table, unchecked against the DNA. TRBV21-1 is a known pseudogene. The CDR3 is 16 amino acids. CDR3 in amino acids: CASPKEIAQGCNEQFF. In nucleotides, the CDR3 is TGTGCCAGCCCAAAGGAGATCGCCCAGGGGTGTAATGAGCAGTTCTTC.

V and J are TRBV7-2 and TRBJ1-2, with D possibly being TRBD1 (5 bases). Trimming took off 2 bases at V and 8 bases at J, with 15 bases between the two ends. The CDR3 has 14 residues. Germline values: CDR1 SGHTA, CDR2 FQGNSA. The CDR3 protein is CASSLRGLDRGYTF. CDR3 nucleotides: TGTGCCAGCAGCTTACGGGGGTTGGATCGGGGCTACACCTTC.

As regards this clone: The sample contains more than one DNA sequence encoding this CDR3. V gene TRBV28 combines with J gene TRBJ1-5, with D possibly matching TRBD1 (5 bases). This CDR3 is built from 12 residues. The germline V and J ends were trimmed by 7 bases and 2 bases, with 6 bases remaining between them. Germline assignment: CDR1 MDHEN and CDR2 SYDVKM. The CDR3 DNA sequence: TGTGCCAGCACCAGGGGCAATCAGCCCCAGCATTTT. It translates to CASTRGNQPQHF.

V usage is TRBV27 and J usage is TRBJ2-7, with 8 bases identical to TRBD1. The V gene end was trimmed by 4 bases and the J gene end by 2 bases; junction bases not matched to a gene: 4. There are 14 residues in the CDR3. Germline assignment: CDR1 MNHEY and CDR2 SMNVEV (reference sequence). The CDR3 region is CASSWETGAYEQYF. The CDR3 DNA sequence: TGTGCCAGCAGTTGGGAGACAGGGGCCTACGAGCAGTACTTC.

The CDR3 spells CASRRESGSIENEQFF. The CDR3, as DNA: TGTGCCAGCAGACGGGAGAGCGGGAGTATCGAAAATGAGCAGTTCTTC. This chain links TRBV6-6 with TRBJ2-1; 8 bases line up with TRBD2. Germline CDR1 MNHNY, CDR2 SVGAGI (reference sequence). The CDR3 length is 16 residues. The trim removed 6 bases at V and 7 bases at J, leaving 14 bases unmatched.

The chain employs TRBV7-9 and TRBJ2-7, with a weak D call TRBD1 (5 bases). CDR1 is SEHNR and CDR2 is FQNEAQ in the germline V gene (reference sequence). This CDR3 contains 13 residues. The V end was cut by 3 bases, the J end by 8 bases, with 14 bases between. The CDR3 loop is CASSFDRYQKQYF. DNA of the CDR3: TGTGCCAGCAGCTTCGACAGATACCAGAAGCAGTACTTC. Looking up the rest from reference TRBV7-9 and TRBJ2-7 gives the full variable domain: DTGVSQNPRHKITKRGQNVTFRCDPISEHNRLYWYRQTLGQGPEFLTYFQNEAQLEKSRLLSDRFSAERPKGSFSTLEIQRTEQGDSAMYLCASSFDRYQKQYFGPGTRLTVT.

This chain links TRBV2 with TRBJ2-3, with TRBD2 matching over 10 bases. The trim removed 6 bases at V and 5 bases at J, leaving 8 bases unmatched. The CDR3 loop spans 15 amino acids. CDR1 and CDR2 (germline): SNHLY, FYNNEI. The CDR3 DNA is TGTGCCAGCAGAGCGCTAGCGGGAGATTTAGATACGCAGTATTTT. Translated, it gives CASRALAGDLDTQYF. The entire variable domain, with the rest obtained from reference TRBV2 and TRBJ2-3, is as follows: EPEVTQTPSHQVTQMGQEVILRCVPISNHLYFYWYRQILGQKVEFLVSFYNNEISEKSEIFDDQFSVERPDGSNFTLKIRSTKLEDSAMYFCASRALAGDLDTQYFGPGTRLTVL.

The V call is TRBV6-5, the J call TRBJ2-5; TRBD2 matches 8 bases. This CDR3 spans 14 amino acids. Looked up from germline, CDR1 is MNHEY and CDR2 is SVGAGI. The V and J ends lost 6 bases and 3 bases, in that order; junction bases with no gene match: 6. This CDR3 reads CASSRLAQKETQYF. The CDR3 DNA reads TGTGCCAGCAGCCGACTAGCGCAAAAAGAGACCCAGTACTTC.

This rearrangement joins TRBV4-3 to TRBJ2-2; 7 nucleotides agree with TRBD2. Germline-derived CDR1 and CDR2 are LGHNA and YSLEER. V was pared by 1 base and J by 8 bases, with 7 bases of the junction left unmatched. This CDR3 contains 15 residues. As DNA, the CDR3 is TGCGCCAGCAGCCAAGCTCCTAGCGGCTCTGGGGAGCTGTTTTTT. The encoded protein is CASSQAPSGSGELFF.

The rearrangement joins TRBV2 to TRBJ1-1, with TRBD1 identical over 8 bases. J gave up 4 bases and V 7 bases, and 11 bases lay outside the gene matches. The CDR3 spans 15 residues. The germline V gene has CDR1 SNHLY and CDR2 FYNNEI. Here the CDR3 reads CASNRQGPPGTEAFF. In DNA form, the CDR3 reads TGTGCCAGCAACAGACAGGGGCCGCCGGGCACTGAAGCTTTCTTT.

This sequence joins TRBV2 and TRBJ1-1; D gene uncertain. The V gene lost 6 bases and the J gene lost 7 bases, with 18 bases spanning the gap. CDR3 length equals 14 residues. The germline gives CDR1 SNHLY, CDR2 FYNNEI. CDR3: CASRESSLKGEAFF. In nucleotides, the CDR3 is TGTGCCAGCAGGGAATCCAGCTTGAAGGGTGAAGCTTTCTTT. The variable domain in full, with the rest retrieved from reference TRBV2 and TRBJ1-1, is EPEVTQTPSHQVTQMGQEVILRCVPISNHLYFYWYRQILGQKVEFLVSFYNNEISEKSEIFDDQFSVERPDGSNFTLKIRSTKLEDSAMYFCASRESSLKGEAFFGQGTRLTVV.

This rearrangement joins TRBV2 to TRBJ2-7, with 7 positions matching TRBD2. Germline CDR1 reads SNHLY; CDR2 reads FYNNEI. The CDR3 sequence is 13 residues long. V lost 6 bases and J lost 2; bases outside the gene matches: 4. CDR3 in DNA: TGTGCCAGCAGCACTAGCGAGGCCTACGAGCAGTACTTC. This translates into CASSTSEAYEQYF.

The J gene is TRBJ2-5, the V gene TRBV19, with D possibly called TRBD1 or TRBD2 (6 bases each). The V gene lost 3 bases and the J gene lost 0 bases, with 8 bases spanning the gap. Germline V gene lookup returns CDR1 LNHDA and CDR2 SQIVND (reference sequence). This CDR3 comprises 14 residues. CDR3 in DNA: TGTGCCAGTAGTATCGGGGGCGACCAAGAGACCCAGTACTTC. Translating it yields CASSIGGDQETQYF. Full variable domain (missing parts from reference TRBV19 and TRBJ2-5): DGGITQSPKYLFRKEGQNVTLSCEQNLNHDAMYWYRQDPGQGLRLIYYSQIVNDFQKGDIAEGYSVSREKKESFPLTVTSAQKNPTAFYLCASSIGGDQETQYFGPGTRLLVL.

As to this clone: In the same sample, other DNA sequences code for this CDR3. This chain links TRBV7-2 with TRBJ2-7, with 10 bases identical to TRBD2. V lost 1 base, J lost 3 bases, and 3 bases stayed unmatched. The CDR3 has 15 residues. Looked up from germline, CDR1 is SGHTA and CDR2 is FQGNSA. The CDR3 loop is CASSLEASGSYEQYF. The CDR3 region has the DNA TGTGCCAGCAGCTTAGAAGCTAGCGGGAGCTACGAGCAGTACTTC.

The J gene is TRBJ2-3, the V gene TRBV9, with 14 positions matching TRBD2. The germline gives CDR1 SGDLS, CDR2 YYNGEE. The junction had 5 bases not matched to a gene; V was cut back by 4 bases and J by 4 bases. The CDR3 totals 16 residues. Written as DNA, the CDR3 is TGTGCCAGCAGCCCCGGACTAGCGGGAGGAGCAGATACGCAGTATTTT. Translated: CASSPGLAGGADTQYF.